The 20 T cell receptor beta chains below come from one sample, sequenced in a study of tumor-infiltrating lymphocytes in oesophageal squamous cell carcinoma. One entry per CDR3 protein, called by TCRdb with MiXCR from the PCR reads. The sample includes approximately 15,000 distinct CDR3 sequences, 50% of them seen just once. The sample taken for sequencing was esophageal tumor tissue. Receptors originate from a male donor with esophageal squamous cell carcinoma.

This chain links TRBV7-3 with TRBJ2-1, with TRBD1 matching 9 bases. Trimming removed 3 bases from V and 10 bases from J; junction bases left unmatched: 7. Per the germline V gene, CDR1 is SGHTA and CDR2 is FQGTGA. CDR3 size: 14 residues. In DNA, the CDR3 is TGTGCCAGCAGCTTTGGGGACAGGGTCTACGAGCAGTTCTTC. Amino acid sequence: CASSFGDRVYEQFF.

This clonotype was found many times. One base away lies a much larger clone, so this may be a sequencing read error. The rearrangement links TRBV7-2 to TRBJ2-5; weak D call: TRBD1 (5 bases). The CDR3 extends over 13 amino acids. CDR1 SGHTA and CDR2 FQGNSA come from the germline V gene. Trimming took 1 base from V and 6 from J, leaving 9 bases between them. CDR3 residues: CASSLVSGKTQYF. In nucleotides, the CDR3 is TGTGCCAGCAGCTTAGTATCAGGGAAGACCCAGTACTTC.

The chain carries TRBV7-9 and TRBJ2-5, with unresolved D. Germline CDR1 reads SEHNR; CDR2 reads FQNEAQ (reference sequence). The V end was cut by 2 bases, the J end by 2 bases, with 3 bases between. This CDR3 is built from 12 residues. CDR3 in amino acids: CASSLNQETQYF. The CDR3 DNA sequence: TGTGCCAGCAGCTTAAATCAAGAGACCCAGTACTTC.

The chain is built from TRBV7-6 and TRBJ2-3; no clear D. Germline assignment: CDR1 SGHVS and CDR2 FNYEAQ. The length of the CDR3 is 13 residues. Trimming removed 7 bases from V and 1 base from J, with 9 bases in between. The CDR3 nucleotides are TGTGCCAGCAACCTGGCGGGCACAGATACGCAGTATTTT. Translated: CASNLAGTDTQYF.

The gene calls are TRBV6-5 and TRBJ2-2; D not resolved. The V end was cut by 0 bases, the J end by 3 bases, with 5 bases between. Germline V gene data show CDR1 as MNHEY and CDR2 as SVGAGI. The CDR3 runs to 14 residues. CDR3 in amino acids: CASSYSEYTGELFF. In nucleotides, the CDR3 is TGTGCCAGCAGTTACTCCGAGTACACCGGGGAGCTGTTTTTT.

The sample holds many counts of this clonotype. This chain joins TRBV25-1 and TRBJ2-3, with 7 bases aligning to TRBD2. The CDR3 contains 14 residues. V dropped 6 bases and J dropped 4; count of bases not matched to a gene: 7. Germline CDR1 is MGHDK and CDR2 is SYGVNS. CDR3 in amino acids: CASSYAGVPDTQYF. The CDR3 DNA reads TGTGCCAGCAGCTACGCGGGAGTTCCAGATACGCAGTATTTT.

A remark on this clonotype: The junction shows a germline mismatch at one end, possibly a read error. This chain links TRBV7-4 with TRBJ1-1; no reliable D call. Germline V gene data show CDR1 as SGHVT and CDR2 as SQSDAQ. This CDR3 has 13 amino acids. The CDR3 sequence is CASSLRRPYELYF. The CDR3 nucleotides read TGTGCCAGCAGCTTAAGGCGGCCCTACGAGCTGTACTTT.

V and J are TRBV7-3 and TRBJ1-1; 7 bases fit TRBD1. The CDR3 totals 13 residues. Unmatched junction bases numbered 9, after V lost 5 bases and J lost 9 bases. Per germline, CDR1 SGHTA and CDR2 FQGTGA. The CDR3 region has the DNA TGTGCCAGCAGCCCCGGACAGGATAGTCAAGCTTTCTTT. The encoded protein is CASSPGQDSQAFF. The full variable domain, rest sourced from reference TRBV7-3 and TRBJ1-1, is GAGVSQTPSNKVTEKGKYVELRCDPISGHTALYWYRQSLGQGPEFLIYFQGTGAADDSGLPNDRFFAVRPEGSVSTLKIQRTERGDSAVYLCASSPGQDSQAFFGQGTRLTVV.

This clonotype was seen a handful of times. The genes are TRBV7-3 and TRBJ2-1; 14 bases are a match to TRBD2. This CDR3 is built from 17 residues. Germline V gene data show CDR1 as SGHTA and CDR2 as FQGTGA. The ends lost 5 bases at V and 6 bases at J; junction bases unmatched: 9. The CDR3 nucleotides are TGTGCCAGCAGCGTCCTGACTAGCGGGAGGGCTGTCAATGAGCAGTTCTTC. Amino acid sequence: CASSVLTSGRAVNEQFF. The full variable domain, rest sourced from reference TRBV7-3 and TRBJ2-1, is GAGVSQTPSNKVTEKGKYVELRCDPISGHTALYWYRQSLGQGPEFLIYFQGTGAADDSGLPNDRFFAVRPEGSVSTLKIQRTERGDSAVYLCASSVLTSGRAVNEQFFGPGTRLTVL.

The chain combines TRBV7-8 with TRBJ1-2; D may be TRBD1 (5 bases). The CDR3 is 12 residues long. V lost 0 bases to trimming and J lost 11 bases, with 10 bases between them. The germline gives CDR1 SGHVS, CDR2 FQNEAQ. The CDR3 nucleotides are TGTGCCAGCAGCTTAGCTGAGGGGCAGTACACCTTC. This gives the protein CASSLAEGQYTF.

This chain joins TRBV10-3 and TRBJ2-1; 14 positions match TRBD2. Germline V gives CDR1 ENHRY, CDR2 SYGVKD. The CDR3 is 17 residues long. Trimming at V came to 4 bases and at J to 4 bases, leaving 6 bases not matched to a gene. The CDR3: CAISAKGLAGGYNEQFF. CDR3 DNA: TGTGCCATCAGTGCCAAAGGACTAGCGGGAGGATACAATGAGCAGTTCTTC.

This clonotype is judged large. The V and J genes are TRBV6-6 and TRBJ1-1; maybe TRBD1 (6 bases). The V gene's germline CDR1 is MNHNY and CDR2 SVGAGI (reference sequence). Trimming cost V 0 bases and J 8 bases, with 13 bases left between them. This CDR3 is 14 amino acids long. CDR3 in amino acids: CASSYSTGGHEAFF. CDR3 sequence (DNA): TGTGCCAGCAGTTACTCGACGGGGGGCCACGAAGCTTTCTTT.

This clonotype was counted a few times. The chain employs TRBV11-2 and TRBJ2-2, with D possibly being TRBD1 (5 bases). The CDR3 spans 14 residues. From germline, CDR1 is SGHAT and CDR2 FQNNGV. V was shortened by 5 bases and J by 3 bases, with 10 bases between the two germline ends. The CDR3 DNA reads as TGTGCCAGCAGCGTGCAGGGTTACACCGGGGAGCTGTTTTTT. Amino acids: CASSVQGYTGELFF.

The chain has TRBV5-1 and TRBJ2-2; TRBD2 is a possible D gene (6 bases). Trimming left V 2 bases short and J 0 bases short, with 11 bases between. Germline CDR1 and CDR2: SGHRS and YFSETQ. The CDR3 spans 16 residues. CDR3 bases: TGCGCCAGCAGCTTTGGGCGGGGAGCGAACACCGGGGAGCTGTTTTTT. Protein: CASSFGRGANTGELFF. Complete variable domain (other parts from reference TRBV5-1 and TRBJ2-2): KAGVTQTPRYLIKTRGQQVTLSCSPISGHRSVSWYQQTPGQGLQFLFEYFSETQRNKGNFPGRFSGRQFSNSRSEMNVSTLELGDSALYLCASSFGRGANTGELFFGEGSRLTVL.

The V gene is TRBV7-2, the J gene TRBJ2-3; 8 bases agree with TRBD2. CDR3 length: 15 residues. The ends lost 2 bases at V and 4 bases at J; junction bases unmatched: 5. In germline, CDR1 is SGHTA, CDR2 FQGNSA. The CDR3 DNA is TGTGCCAGCAGCTTACAGGGACTAGGCGCAGATACGCAGTATTTT. Protein sequence: CASSLQGLGADTQYF.

The rearrangement links TRBV6-2 or TRBV6-3 to TRBJ2-5, with D possibly being TRBD2 (6 bases). There are 15 residues in the CDR3. V shed 0 bases and J shed 5 bases, with 13 bases lying between them. Germline values: CDR1 MNHEY, CDR2 SVGEGT. The CDR3 protein is CASSYSGTSGETQYF. In nucleotides, the CDR3 is TGTGCCAGCAGTTACTCCGGGACGAGCGGGGAGACCCAGTACTTC.

This clonotype has more than one count but fewer than ten. The chain couples TRBV7-6 to TRBJ2-1; tentative D call: TRBD2 (6 bases). The J call is in doubt because the DNA end fits TRBJ2-7 better. CDR1 SGHVS and CDR2 FNYEAQ come from the germline V gene. This CDR3 region has 14 residues. CDR3 in DNA: TGTGCCAGCAGCTTTGGGGGGATCTCCTACGAGCAGTACTTC. Protein: CASSFGGISYEQYF.

Comment on this clonotype: It is likely a read error, because the conserved phenylalanine at the end of the CDR3 is missing. The DNA is omitted, as the CDR3 cannot be located on it reliably, and the CDR3 follows TCRdb's listing. The rearrangement joins TRBV7-2 to TRBJ2-5; the tabulated D call, TRBD2, remains unverified against the DNA. The CDR3 spans 18 residues, counting both ends. The germline gives CDR1 SGHTA, CDR2 FQGNSA. The CDR3 loop is CASSGSGLAGAHEQYFGN.

With regard to this clonotype: One base away lies a much larger clone, so this may be a sequencing read error. The rearrangement joins TRBV19 to TRBJ2-7, with 7 bases aligning to TRBD2. The CDR3 totals 15 residues. J was trimmed by 7 bases and V by 5 bases; bases with no gene match: 14. CDR1 LNHDA and CDR2 SQIVND come from the germline V gene (reference sequence). DNA for the CDR3: TGTGCCAGTAGTCCAGCTAGCGGAGTATACAATGAGCAGTACTTC. Translated: CASSPASGVYNEQYF.

This clonotype showed up many times. The chain is built from TRBV7-9 and TRBJ1-3; 10 bases are a match to TRBD1. Germline CDR1 SEHNR, CDR2 FQNEAQ (reference sequence). The V and J ends lost 10 bases and 7 bases, in that order; junction bases with no gene match: 16. This CDR3 is built from 16 residues. In DNA form, the CDR3 reads TGTGCCACCGCGAAAAGGACCGGGACAGGGGCTAACACCATATATTTT. Protein: CATAKRTGTGANTIYF.